Detailed here is one T cell receptor (beta chain). The data belong to a study of blood T cell repertoires in COVID-19. Authors' methods: Estimates of nucleated cell counts were drawn from the amplification of reference gene primers. Produced via immunoSEQ multiplex PCR; TCRdb's table is partial and in-frame only. Clonal size and the V and J genes are those of that table, whereas D and trimming came from the DNA. Of 250,000 to 350,000 clones listed, around nine tenths are singletons. CDR1 MNHEY and CDR2 SVGAGI come from the germline V gene. After removal of 6 bases from V and 2 bases from J, the junction contained 9 bases not matched to a gene. CDR3 length equals 15 residues.

This chain links TRBV6-5 with TRBJ1-2; the match to TRBD1 covers 7 bases. This receptor was identified in a woman aged 25 to 39 with COVID-19, enrolled during active disease. The sequenced sample consisted of peripheral blood. CDR3 sequence: CASRPNRGRNYGYTF. The CDR3 DNA reads TGTGCCAGCAGACCAAACAGGGGCCGCAACTATGGCTACACCTTC.